This T cell receptor (beta chain) was sequenced during a study of identical twins. This clonotype was counted ten times or more. Its antigen is unknown. Findings and caveats of the study: Recombination models fit unrelated individuals' TCR alpha sharing but underestimated twins'. Researchers caution that invariant MAIT and iNKT cells could partly confound zero-insertion analyses.

Addition of a universal primer site occurred through template switching, and cDNA carried unique molecular identifiers. TCRdb redid the calling of the 5' RACE reads with MiXCR, one entry per CDR3 protein. Of under 1 million distinct CDR3 sequences listed, 9% to 15% are singletons. The CDR3 sequence is 16 residues long. J gave up 4 bases and V 9 bases, and 11 bases lay outside the gene matches. Germline assignment: CDR1 KGHDR and CDR2 SFDVKD. These records were also assigned to another study, of yellow fever vaccine responses in identical twins.

The specimen was PBMCs. The chain combines TRBV24-1 with TRBJ2-3, with TRBD2 identical over 11 bases. The receptor comes from a woman under 30 in good health. CDR3 nucleotide sequence: TGTGCCACCGGAACGACTAGCGGGATAGCGGCAGATACGCAGTATTTT. Translation: CATGTTSGIAADTQYF.